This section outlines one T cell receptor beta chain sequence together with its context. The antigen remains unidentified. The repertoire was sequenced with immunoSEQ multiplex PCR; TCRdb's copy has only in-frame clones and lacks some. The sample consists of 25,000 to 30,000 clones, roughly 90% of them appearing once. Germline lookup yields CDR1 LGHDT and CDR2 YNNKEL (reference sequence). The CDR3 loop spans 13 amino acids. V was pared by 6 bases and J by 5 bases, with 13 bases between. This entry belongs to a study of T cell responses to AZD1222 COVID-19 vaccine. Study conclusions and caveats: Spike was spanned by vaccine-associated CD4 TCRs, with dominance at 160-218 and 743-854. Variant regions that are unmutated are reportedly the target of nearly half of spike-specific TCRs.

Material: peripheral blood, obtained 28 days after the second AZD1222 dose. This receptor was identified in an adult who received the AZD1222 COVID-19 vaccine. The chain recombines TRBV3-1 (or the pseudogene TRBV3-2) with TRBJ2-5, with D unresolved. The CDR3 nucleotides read TGTGCCAGCAGAAAAGGTTCGGTTGAGACCCAGTACTTC. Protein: CASRKGSVETQYF.